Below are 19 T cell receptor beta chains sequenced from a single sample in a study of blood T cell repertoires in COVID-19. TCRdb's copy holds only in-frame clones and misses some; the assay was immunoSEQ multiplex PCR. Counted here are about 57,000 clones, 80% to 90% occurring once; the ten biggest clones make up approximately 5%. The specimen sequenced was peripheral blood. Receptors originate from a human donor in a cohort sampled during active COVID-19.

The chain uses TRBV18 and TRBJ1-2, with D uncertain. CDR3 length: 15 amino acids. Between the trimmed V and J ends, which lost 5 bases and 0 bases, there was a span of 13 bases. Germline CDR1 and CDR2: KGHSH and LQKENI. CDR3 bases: TGTGCCAGCTCATCAGGCCCAGAGACTAACTATGGCTACACCTTC. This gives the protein CASSSGPETNYGYTF.

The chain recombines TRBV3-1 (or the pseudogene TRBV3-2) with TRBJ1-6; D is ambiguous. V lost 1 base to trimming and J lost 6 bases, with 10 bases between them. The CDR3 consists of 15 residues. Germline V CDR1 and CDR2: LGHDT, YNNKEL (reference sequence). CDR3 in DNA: TGTGCCAGCAGCCAAGGAGGGCTGACTAATTCACCCCTCCACTTT. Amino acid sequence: CASSQGGLTNSPLHF.

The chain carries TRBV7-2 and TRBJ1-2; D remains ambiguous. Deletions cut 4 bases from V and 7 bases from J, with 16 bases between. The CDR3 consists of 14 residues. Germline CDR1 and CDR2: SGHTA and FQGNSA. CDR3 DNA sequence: TGTGCCAGCAGCTCCACCCAATCCCGGGTTGGCTACACCTTC. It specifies CASSSTQSRVGYTF.

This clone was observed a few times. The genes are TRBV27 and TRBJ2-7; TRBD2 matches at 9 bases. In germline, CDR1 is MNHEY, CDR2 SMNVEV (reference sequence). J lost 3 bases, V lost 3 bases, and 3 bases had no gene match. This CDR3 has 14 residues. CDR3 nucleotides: TGTGCCAGCAGTTTGGTTAGCGGGAGCTACGAGCAGTACTTC. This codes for CASSLVSGSYEQYF.

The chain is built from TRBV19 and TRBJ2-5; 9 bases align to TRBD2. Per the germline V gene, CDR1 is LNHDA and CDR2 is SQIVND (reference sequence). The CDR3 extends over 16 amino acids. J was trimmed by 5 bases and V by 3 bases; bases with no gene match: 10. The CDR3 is CASSIALAGPGETQYF. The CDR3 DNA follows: TGTGCCAGTAGTATTGCTCTAGCGGGGCCGGGGGAGACCCAGTACTTC. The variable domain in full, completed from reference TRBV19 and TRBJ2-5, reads DGGITQSPKYLFRKEGQNVTLSCEQNLNHDAMYWYRQDPGQGLRLIYYSQIVNDFQKGDIAEGYSVSREKKESFPLTVTSAQKNPTAFYLCASSIALAGPGETQYFGPGTRLLVL.

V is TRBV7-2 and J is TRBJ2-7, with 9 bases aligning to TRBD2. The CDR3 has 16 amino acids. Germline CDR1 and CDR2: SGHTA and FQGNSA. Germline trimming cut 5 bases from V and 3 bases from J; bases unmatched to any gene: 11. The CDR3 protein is CASSPARVAGVYEQYF. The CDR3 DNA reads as TGTGCCAGCAGCCCTGCGAGGGTAGCGGGGGTCTACGAGCAGTACTTC.

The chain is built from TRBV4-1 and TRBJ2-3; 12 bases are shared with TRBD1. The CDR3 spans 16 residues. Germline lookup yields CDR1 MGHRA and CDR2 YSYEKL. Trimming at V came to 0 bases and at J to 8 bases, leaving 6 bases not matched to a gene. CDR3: CASSQETGTGGVTQYF. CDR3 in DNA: TGCGCCAGCAGCCAAGAAACCGGGACAGGGGGCGTTACGCAGTATTTT.

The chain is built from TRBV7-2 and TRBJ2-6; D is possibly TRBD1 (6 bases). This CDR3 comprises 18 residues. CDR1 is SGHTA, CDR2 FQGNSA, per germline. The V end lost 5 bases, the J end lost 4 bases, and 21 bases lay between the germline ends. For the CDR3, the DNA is TGTGCCAGCAGCGCAATAGGGGGACACCTTGGCGGGGCCAACGTCCTGACTTTC. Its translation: CASSAIGGHLGGANVLTF.

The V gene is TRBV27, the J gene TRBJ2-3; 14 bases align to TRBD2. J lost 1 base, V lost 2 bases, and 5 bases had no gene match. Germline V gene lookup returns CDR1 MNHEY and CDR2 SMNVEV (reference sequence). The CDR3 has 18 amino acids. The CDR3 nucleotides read TGTGCCAGCAGTTTAAGGACTAGCGGGAGGAAACGCACAGATACGCAGTATTTT. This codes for CASSLRTSGRKRTDTQYF.

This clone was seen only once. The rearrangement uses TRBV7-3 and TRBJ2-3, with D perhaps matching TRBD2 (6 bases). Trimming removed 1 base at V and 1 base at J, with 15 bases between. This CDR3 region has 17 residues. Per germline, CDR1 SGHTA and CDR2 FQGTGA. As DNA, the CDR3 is TGTGCCAGCAGCTTAAATCACGGGGGAGGCGGCACAGATACGCAGTATTTT. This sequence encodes CASSLNHGGGGTDTQYF.

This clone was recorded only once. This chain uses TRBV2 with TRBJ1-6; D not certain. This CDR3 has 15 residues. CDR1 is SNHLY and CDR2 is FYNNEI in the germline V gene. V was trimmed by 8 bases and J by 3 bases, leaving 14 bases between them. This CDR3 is CASAADILYNSPLHF. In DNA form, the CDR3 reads TGTGCCAGCGCCGCAGATATTCTCTATAATTCACCCCTCCACTTT.

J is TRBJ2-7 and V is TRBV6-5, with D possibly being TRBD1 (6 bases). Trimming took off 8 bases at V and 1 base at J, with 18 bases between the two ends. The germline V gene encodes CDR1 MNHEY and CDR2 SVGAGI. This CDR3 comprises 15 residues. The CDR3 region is CASGTTGSESYEQYF. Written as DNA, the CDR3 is TGTGCCAGCGGAACTACAGGGTCGGAGTCCTACGAGCAGTACTTC.

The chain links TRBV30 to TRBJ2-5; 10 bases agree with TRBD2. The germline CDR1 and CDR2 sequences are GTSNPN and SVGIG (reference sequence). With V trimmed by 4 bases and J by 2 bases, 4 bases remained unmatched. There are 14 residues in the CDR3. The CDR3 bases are TGTGCCTGGAACAGCGGGAGGGTGCAAGAGACCCAGTACTTC. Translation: CAWNSGRVQETQYF. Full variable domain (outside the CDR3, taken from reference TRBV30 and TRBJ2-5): SQTIHQWPATLVQPVGSPLSLECTVEGTSNPNLYWYRQAAGRGLQLLFYSVGIGQISSEVPQNLSASRPQDRQFILSSKKLLLSDSGFYLCAWNSGRVQETQYFGPGTRLLVL.

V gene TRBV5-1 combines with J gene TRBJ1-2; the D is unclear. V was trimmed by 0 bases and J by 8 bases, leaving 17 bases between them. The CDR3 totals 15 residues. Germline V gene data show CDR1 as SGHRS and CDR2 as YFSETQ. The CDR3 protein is CASSLEFGGDRGYTF. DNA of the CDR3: TGCGCCAGCAGCTTGGAGTTTGGAGGAGATAGGGGCTACACCTTC.

CDR3 nucleotides: TGCGCCAGCAGTGCAGGGTTCAGGGAGACCCAGTACTTC. This translates into CASSAGFRETQYF. The chain links TRBV5-1 to TRBJ2-5, with D possibly TRBD1 on 5 matching bases. The CDR3 loop spans 13 amino acids. V was clipped by 5 bases and J by 5 bases, with 13 bases between them. Germline assignment: CDR1 SGHRS and CDR2 YFSETQ.

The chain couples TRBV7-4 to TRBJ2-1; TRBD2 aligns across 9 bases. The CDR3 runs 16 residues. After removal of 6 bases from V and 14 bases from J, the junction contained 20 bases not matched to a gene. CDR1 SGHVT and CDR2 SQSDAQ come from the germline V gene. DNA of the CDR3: TGTGCCAGCAGTGGAGTTGCGATAGCGGGAGTGACGTCCGAGTTCTTC. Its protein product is CASSGVAIAGVTSEFF.

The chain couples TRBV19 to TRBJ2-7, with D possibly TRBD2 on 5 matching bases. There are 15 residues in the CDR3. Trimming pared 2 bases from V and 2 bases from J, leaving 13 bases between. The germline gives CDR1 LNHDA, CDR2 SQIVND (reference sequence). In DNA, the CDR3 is TGTGCCAGTAGTATAAGGGTTGCCGGGACCTACGAGCAGTACTTC. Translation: CASSIRVAGTYEQYF.

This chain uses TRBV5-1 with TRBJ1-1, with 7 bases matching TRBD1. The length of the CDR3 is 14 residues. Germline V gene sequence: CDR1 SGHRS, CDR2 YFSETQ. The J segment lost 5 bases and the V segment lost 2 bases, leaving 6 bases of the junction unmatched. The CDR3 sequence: CASSFEGARTEAFF. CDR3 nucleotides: TGCGCCAGCAGCTTTGAGGGGGCGCGAACTGAAGCTTTCTTT. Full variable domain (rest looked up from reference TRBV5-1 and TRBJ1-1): KAGVTQTPRYLIKTRGQQVTLSCSPISGHRSVSWYQQTPGQGLQFLFEYFSETQRNKGNFPGRFSGRQFSNSRSEMNVSTLELGDSALYLCASSFEGARTEAFFGQGTRLTVV.

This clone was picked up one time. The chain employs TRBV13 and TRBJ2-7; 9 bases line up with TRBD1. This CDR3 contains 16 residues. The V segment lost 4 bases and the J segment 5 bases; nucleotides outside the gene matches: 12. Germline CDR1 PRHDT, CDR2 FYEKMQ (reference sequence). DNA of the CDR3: TGTGCCAGCAGCTCCGTGACGGGGACAGGGTTTAACGAGCAGTACTTC. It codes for CASSSVTGTGFNEQYF.